One and the same sample provided the 6 T cell receptor beta chains below, sequenced in a study of early T cells in non-severe SARS-CoV-2 infection. TCRdb re-derived calls from the 5' RACE reads in MiXCR, one entry per CDR3 protein. The table records approximately 84,000 distinct CDR3 sequences, approximately 15% of them present only once. The sample consisted of whole blood. Receptors originate from an adult who was a healthcare worker with PCR-confirmed SARS-CoV-2 infection or an uninfected control (not recorded which).

The chain has TRBV12-3 or TRBV12-4 and TRBJ1-4; 9 bases map to TRBD1. This CDR3 has 16 amino acids. Germline trimming cut 0 bases from V and 6 bases from J; bases unmatched to any gene: 5. CDR3 nucleotide sequence: TGTGCCAGCAGTTTAGCTCGGACAGGGGTTGATGAAAAACTGTTTTTT. This encodes CASSLARTGVDEKLFF.

This clonotype has a handful of counts. As DNA, the CDR3 is TGTGCCAGCAGTGATTCCTCCGGCGGGAGCCCCAAAAACATTCAGTACTTC. This encodes CASSDSSGGSPKNIQYF. The chain employs TRBV2 and TRBJ2-4; 7 nucleotides align to TRBD2. Trimming at V came to 3 bases and at J to 2 bases, leaving 10 bases not matched to a gene. CDR3 length: 17 residues. Germline assignment: CDR1 SNHLY and CDR2 FYNNEI.

The chain is built from TRBV3-1 and TRBJ2-7; TRBD1 agrees at 10 bases. Germline assignment: CDR1 LGHDT and CDR2 YNNKEL (reference sequence). This CDR3 comprises 15 residues. With 4 bases clipped from V and 6 bases from J, the junction kept 9 bases outside the gene matches. The CDR3 DNA reads as TGTGCCAGCAGCCCTTCCGGGACAGGGGTAACCGAGCAGTACTTC. Translated: CASSPSGTGVTEQYF.

This clonotype was seen repeatedly, ten times or more. The chain recombines TRBV21-1 with TRBJ2-4; the table's D call TRBD1 went unverified against the DNA. TRBV21-1 is designated a pseudogene. CDR3 length equals 15 residues. The CDR3 DNA reads TGTGCCAGCAGCAAAGGACAGGGACCCAGGGCCATTCAGTACTTC. Its translation is CASSKGQGPRAIQYF.

This clonotype was counted only a few times. The V call is TRBV20-1, the J call TRBJ1-1; TRBD1 agrees at 8 bases. With V trimmed by 6 bases and J by 3 bases, 6 bases remained unmatched. Germline lookup yields CDR1 DFQATT and CDR2 SNEGSKA (reference sequence). The CDR3 runs 13 residues. This CDR3 reads CSAPDRADTEAFF. In nucleotides, the CDR3 is TGCAGTGCACCGGACAGGGCCGACACTGAAGCTTTCTTT.

This sequence joins TRBV29-1 and TRBJ1-1; maybe TRBD1 (6 bases). V lost 0 bases to trimming and J lost 11 bases, with 10 bases between them. CDR1 is SQVTM and CDR2 is ANQGSEA in the germline V gene. The CDR3 runs 11 residues. The CDR3 reads CSVEDGGGAFF. The CDR3 DNA follows: TGCAGCGTTGAAGATGGAGGGGGGGCTTTCTTT.